This record concerns one TCR beta chain sequence. Its binding antigen is unknown. No base-level quality is on record; no much larger clone is a single base apart. The sample belongs to a study of shared clonotypes between healthy human individuals (dated by TCRdb to 2018 to 2020). Context from the whole study: Two women and a few men aged 18 to 49 years were included in the cohort. For each donor, three plates each were used for CD4 naive and CD4 memory, two plates were used for CD8 naive, and one plate was used for CD8 memory. To estimate repertoire size and how much clonotype sharing occurs between individuals, the study deeply sequenced the blood TCR repertoires of 5 or 6 healthy adults. To increase sequencing depth and limit assay-specific biases, TCR repertoire library preparation and sequencing were carried out by different laboratories using diverse techniques. Per donor, leukapheresis produced somewhere between about 0.94 and 10 billion PBMCs. Here is what the overall study found, with its caveats: Pairwise subsampling led to the expectation that sequencing depth would affect the degree of clonotype sharing among donors. Only blood was sampled, and tissue TCR repertoires likely differ from those in blood. Even with the large sequencing depth, rarefaction of the sorted-subset datasets indicated that sequencing was incomplete. Estimated clonotype richness was generally larger for naive than for memory subsets. Sharing across several donors was observed for about 5% of naive CD4, less than 4% of naive CD8, around 2.5% of memory CD4, and over 0.3% of memory CD8 clonotypes. The genetic and exposure-history diversity represented was limited by the small number of donors. Compared with non-shared clonotypes, clonotypes shared by all four sorted-subset donors had higher generation probabilities.

Sequences WNHNN (CDR1) and SYGVQD (CDR2) are obtained from the germline V gene (reference sequence). V is cut by 3 bases and J by 4 bases, and the space between the germline ends is 6 bases. The CDR3 numbers 12 residues from cysteine through phenylalanine. Kept here is only the CDR3 DNA, which spans 36 bases and is read in frame from base 1. Using the deep immunoSEQ assay, multiplex PCR amplified TCR CDR3 regions from genomic DNA. Genomic DNA extracted from each cell subset was distributed evenly over all wells of several immunoSEQ 96-well plates, and each plate served as one replicate. For sorted subsets, each replicate PCR was loaded with around 220 ng genomic DNA, equivalent to about 30,000 T cell genomes. Purified libraries were quantified with a Qubit 3.0 fluorometer, sized on a Bioanalyzer 2100, and re-quantified with the KAPA Library Quantification kit. Every immunoSEQ 96-well plate was sequenced on a dedicated single-read 150-cycle Illumina NextSeq 550 flow cell. As for how the authors treated the data: Because the immunoSEQ output held only junctional sequences and lacked quality scores, the filtering could not match the filtering applied to full-length reads. To assign V/J genes and CDR3, sequences were annotated against IMGT germline references using PyIR, a Python wrapper for IgBLAST v1.9. Reads were removed for weak V/J assignments (E-value above 1e-6), missing CDR3, stop codons, out-of-frame junctions, or ambiguous translated residues. A V3J clonotype was defined by an identical inferred V gene, J gene, and CDR3 amino acid sequence. Percentage overlap between repertoires was computed as shared unique clonotypes divided by the size of the smaller repertoire. RTK rarefaction, the Chao1 estimator, and Recon v2.1 estimates of unobserved clonotypes were used to assess repertoire richness. Generation probabilities for all TCRbeta clonotypes obtained by the gDNA method from several donors were computed using OLGA. The table was pulled from immuneACCESS by TCRdb, which kept in-frame rearrangements only. Such tables lose some clones; where checked, under half of the loss comes from unresolved V genes, and the rest has no known cause. The D gene and trimming were derived from the DNA, and the V and J assignments and clone size from that table. The sample table shows a few million clones, and 95% are seen once. Over 0.1% of the sample belongs to the ten largest clones.

The donors were healthy, HIV-negative adults who had no recently reported acute infections or vaccinations. Every donor was a Caucasian adult living in Nashville, Tennessee, USA. CD4+ T cells were enriched through magnetic negative selection, after which naive cells were positively selected on CD45RA and the remaining negative fraction served as the memory subset. Blood was collected by leukapheresis, and PBMCs were isolated by Ficoll-Histopaque density gradient centrifugation and then cryopreserved in liquid nitrogen vapor phase. Analytical flow cytometry was used to check the purity and quantity of each magnetically sorted T cell population. Genomic DNA was isolated from each sorted fraction and quantified by UV absorbance on a Nanodrop 2000c.

The clonotype was recovered from a man between 18 and 35 years old in good health. Sequencing was done on a sample of naive CD4+ T cells sorted from blood. The cell subset or site label, as the study defines it: CD45RA+ positively selected. The V and J genes are TRBV10-1 and TRBJ1-2; the D gene cannot be resolved reliably. CDR3 region: CASSDHLYGYTF. In nucleotides, the sequence is TGCGCCAGCAGTGACCATCTCTATGGCTACACCTTC.